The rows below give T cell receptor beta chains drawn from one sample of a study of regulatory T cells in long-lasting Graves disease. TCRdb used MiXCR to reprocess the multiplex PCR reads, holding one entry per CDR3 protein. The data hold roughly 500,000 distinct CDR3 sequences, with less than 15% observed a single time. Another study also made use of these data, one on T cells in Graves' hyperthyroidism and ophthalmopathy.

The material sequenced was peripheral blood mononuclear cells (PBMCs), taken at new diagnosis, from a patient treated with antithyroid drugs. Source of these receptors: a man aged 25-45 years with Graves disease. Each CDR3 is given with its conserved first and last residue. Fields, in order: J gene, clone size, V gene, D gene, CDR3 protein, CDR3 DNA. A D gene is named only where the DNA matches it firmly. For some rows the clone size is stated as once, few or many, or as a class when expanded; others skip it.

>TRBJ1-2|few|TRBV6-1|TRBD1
CASSPPGTGFGYTF
TGTGCCAGCAGCCCCCCTGGGACAGGGTTTGGCTACACCTTC
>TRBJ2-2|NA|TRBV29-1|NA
CSVDSTGELLF
TGCAGCGTTGACTCCACCGGGGAGCTGCTTTTT
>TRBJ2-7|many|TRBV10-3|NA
CAISAWGEYEQYF
TGTGCCATCAGTGCCTGGGGGGAATACGAGCAGTACTTC
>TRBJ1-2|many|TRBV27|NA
CASSVRGSNYGYTF
TGTGCCAGCAGTGTAAGAGGGAGTAACTATGGCTACACCTTC
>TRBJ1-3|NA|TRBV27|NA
CASSFSQDSGNTIYF
TGTGCCAGCAGTTTCTCGCAGGATTCTGGAAACACCATATATTTT
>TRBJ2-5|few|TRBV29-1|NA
CSVGPQGETQYF
TGCAGCGTTGGGCCACAGGGTGAGACCCAGTACTTC
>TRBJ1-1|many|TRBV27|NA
CASRRQVRTNTEAFF
TGTGCCAGCAGGAGACAAGTTAGGACGAACACTGAAGCTTTCTTT
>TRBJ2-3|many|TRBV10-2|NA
CASSESRDTQYF
TGCGCCAGCAGTGAGTCGAGAGATACGCAGTATTTT
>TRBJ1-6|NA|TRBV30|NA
CAGTPLGQQQGYNSPLHF
TGTGCCGGGACTCCGTTAGGCCAGCAGCAAGGCTATAATTCACCCCTCCACTTT
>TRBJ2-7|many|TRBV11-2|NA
CASIPSRGGEQYF
TGTGCCAGCATCCCTTCCAGGGGGGGGGAGCAGTACTTC
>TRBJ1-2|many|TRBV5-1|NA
CASSLAPRSYGYTF
TGCGCCAGCAGCTTGGCTCCGAGGAGCTATGGCTACACCTTC
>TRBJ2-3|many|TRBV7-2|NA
CASSVERWDTQYF
TGTGCCAGCAGCGTGGAACGCTGGGATACGCAGTATTTT
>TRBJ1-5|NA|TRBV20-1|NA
CSARLGNQPQHF
TGCAGTGCTAGACTGGGCAATCAGCCCCAGCATTTT
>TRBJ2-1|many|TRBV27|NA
CASSFWGYEQFF
TGTGCCAGCAGCTTTTGGGGATATGAGCAGTTCTTC
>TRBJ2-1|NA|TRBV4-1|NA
CASSPSVAKGMHEQFF
TGCGCCAGCAGCCCGTCGGTAGCGAAGGGTATGCATGAGCAGTTCTTC